Listed below are T cell receptor beta chains from one sample, sequenced in a study of T cell responses to AZD1222 COVID-19 vaccine. Generated by immunoSEQ multiplex PCR, the TCRdb table keeps only in-frame clones and is missing some. The table includes more than 140,000 clones, about 93% detected once. Sequencing was performed on peripheral blood, taken on day 0 of AZD1222 vaccination. The receptors derive from an adult in good health. CDR3s include the opening cysteine and the closing phenylalanine or tryptophan. The order of the fields is CDR3 DNA, CDR3 protein, D gene, V gene, CDR3 length, clone size, J gene. D genes are given only for firm matches. The listing skips clone size in some rows; elsewhere it reads once, few, many or a size class.

CDR3 DNA: TGTGCCAGCAGCGTAGATTCTGGAATATCTGGAAACACCATATATTTT; CDR3 protein: CASSVDSGISGNTIYF; D gene: .; V gene: TRBV9; CDR3 length: 16; clone size: .; J gene: TRBJ1-3
CDR3 DNA: TGTGCCACCAGTGCGGCCGGTGGGGCCAATCAGCCCCAGCATTTT; CDR3 protein: CATSAAGGANQPQHF; D gene: .; V gene: TRBV24-1; CDR3 length: 15; clone size: .; J gene: TRBJ1-5
CDR3 DNA: TGTGCCAGCAGTTACAGGGGCCCTTACAATGAGCAGTTCTTC; CDR3 protein: CASSYRGPYNEQFF; D gene: .; V gene: TRBV6-2/TRBV6-3; CDR3 length: 14; clone size: .; J gene: TRBJ2-1
CDR3 DNA: TGTGCCAGTAACCTTGGGGGCACCGGGGAGCTGTTTTTT; CDR3 protein: CASNLGGTGELFF; D gene: .; V gene: TRBV19; CDR3 length: 13; clone size: .; J gene: TRBJ2-2
CDR3 DNA: TGCAGTGCTAGTTCCGGGTTCTTCTCTGGAAACACCATATATTTT; CDR3 protein: CSASSGFFSGNTIYF; D gene: .; V gene: TRBV20-1; CDR3 length: 15; clone size: .; J gene: TRBJ1-3
CDR3 DNA: TGTGCCAGCAGCCCCCTATGGCGGGATCACAATGAGCAGTTCTTC; CDR3 protein: CASSPLWRDHNEQFF; D gene: .; V gene: TRBV3-1/TRBV3-2; CDR3 length: 15; clone size: .; J gene: TRBJ2-1
CDR3 DNA: TGTGCCAGCAGTTTAGGTTACGGAGCCAAAAACATTCAGTACTTC; CDR3 protein: CASSLGYGAKNIQYF; D gene: .; V gene: TRBV27; CDR3 length: 15; clone size: .; J gene: TRBJ2-4
CDR3 DNA: TGCAGCGTTGGGCAGGGGGCGAACGAGCAGTACTTC; CDR3 protein: CSVGQGANEQYF; D gene: TRBD1; V gene: TRBV29-1; CDR3 length: 12; clone size: .; J gene: TRBJ2-7
CDR3 DNA: TGTGCCAGCAGTTTATCGGGGATTCTCCCCTACGAGCAGTACTTC; CDR3 protein: CASSLSGILPYEQYF; D gene: .; V gene: TRBV27; CDR3 length: 15; clone size: few; J gene: TRBJ2-7
CDR3 DNA: TGTGCCAGCAGTTACGGGCTAGCGGGGAACTCCTACGAGCAGTACTTC; CDR3 protein: CASSYGLAGNSYEQYF; D gene: TRBD2; V gene: TRBV6-2/TRBV6-3; CDR3 length: 16; clone size: .; J gene: TRBJ2-7
CDR3 DNA: TGTGCCAGCAGTCACTTTCAGGGAGCTAACTATGGCTACACCTTC; CDR3 protein: CASSHFQGANYGYTF; D gene: .; V gene: TRBV2; CDR3 length: 15; clone size: .; J gene: TRBJ1-2
CDR3 DNA: TGCGCCAGCAGGACCTTTGGGAGGCTAGCGGGAAAAGATACGCAGTATTTT; CDR3 protein: CASRTFGRLAGKDTQYF; D gene: TRBD2; V gene: TRBV4-1; CDR3 length: 17; clone size: once; J gene: TRBJ2-3
CDR3 DNA: TGTGCCAGTAGTTTTCGACACACGAACACTGAAGCTTTCTTT; CDR3 protein: CASSFRHTNTEAFF; D gene: .; V gene: TRBV19; CDR3 length: 14; clone size: .; J gene: TRBJ1-1
CDR3 DNA: TGTGCCAGCAGCTTATTTTTTGCAGAACCCTACGAGCAGTACTTC; CDR3 protein: CASSLFFAEPYEQYF; D gene: .; V gene: TRBV11-3; CDR3 length: 15; clone size: .; J gene: TRBJ2-7
CDR3 DNA: TGTGCCAGCAGAGTAAATGGGGGGAATCAGCCCCAGCATTTT; CDR3 protein: CASRVNGGNQPQHF; D gene: .; V gene: TRBV2; CDR3 length: 14; clone size: .; J gene: TRBJ1-5
CDR3 DNA: TGCGCCAGCCGTAAAGGGGTTGAGCAGTTCTTC; CDR3 protein: CASRKGVEQFF; D gene: .; V gene: TRBV5-1; CDR3 length: 11; clone size: .; J gene: TRBJ2-1
CDR3 DNA: TGCGCCAGCAGTAGGGCAGGCACAGATACGCAGTATTTT; CDR3 protein: CASSRAGTDTQYF; D gene: .; V gene: TRBV5-1; CDR3 length: 13; clone size: .; J gene: TRBJ2-3
CDR3 DNA: TGTGCCAGCAGTCGGGGACTAGCGGGAGAAGATACGCAGTATTTT; CDR3 protein: CASSRGLAGEDTQYF; D gene: TRBD2; V gene: TRBV6-2/TRBV6-3; CDR3 length: 15; clone size: once; J gene: TRBJ2-3
CDR3 DNA: TGTGCCAGCAGCCCCGACAGGGGGCATGGGAGCACTGAAGCTTTCTTT; CDR3 protein: CASSPDRGHGSTEAFF; D gene: TRBD1; V gene: TRBV3-1/TRBV3-2; CDR3 length: 16; clone size: once; J gene: TRBJ1-1
CDR3 DNA: TGTGCCAGCAGCTTATCAGGGCATGGGGCCAACGTCCTGACTTTC; CDR3 protein: CASSLSGHGANVLTF; D gene: .; V gene: TRBV7-2; CDR3 length: 15; clone size: .; J gene: TRBJ2-6
CDR3 DNA: TGTGCCAGCAGTCCATTCGGTGAGAATGGGGGTTACAATGAGCAGTTCTTC; CDR3 protein: CASSPFGENGGYNEQFF; D gene: .; V gene: TRBV28; CDR3 length: 17; clone size: .; J gene: TRBJ2-1
CDR3 DNA: TGTGCCAGCAGCTGGGACAGGGGGCGTCTCTATGAGCAGTTCTTC; CDR3 protein: CASSWDRGRLYEQFF; D gene: TRBD1; V gene: TRBV7-2; CDR3 length: 15; clone size: .; J gene: TRBJ2-1
CDR3 DNA: TGTGCCAGCAGTTCCACAGATACGCAGTATTTT; CDR3 protein: CASSSTDTQYF; D gene: .; V gene: TRBV28; CDR3 length: 11; clone size: once; J gene: TRBJ2-3
CDR3 DNA: TGTGCCAGCAGCTTAGCGCTGGGATCGGGTTATAATTCACCCCTCCACTTT; CDR3 protein: CASSLALGSGYNSPLHF; D gene: .; V gene: TRBV7-6; CDR3 length: 17; clone size: .; J gene: TRBJ1-6
CDR3 DNA: TGTGCCAGCAGTTTACCTGGCTATGGCTACACCTTC; CDR3 protein: CASSLPGYGYTF; D gene: .; V gene: TRBV28; CDR3 length: 12; clone size: .; J gene: TRBJ1-2
CDR3 DNA: TGTGCCAGCAGCCAATCCTCGGGACAGGGGTTAGAGCAGTACTTC; CDR3 protein: CASSQSSGQGLEQYF; D gene: TRBD1; V gene: TRBV4-2; CDR3 length: 15; clone size: once; J gene: TRBJ2-7
CDR3 DNA: TGTGCCAGCAGCTCATCGACGGGACACGAGATATCCTACGAGCAGTACTTC; CDR3 protein: CASSSSTGHEISYEQYF; D gene: .; V gene: TRBV7-9; CDR3 length: 17; clone size: .; J gene: TRBJ2-7
CDR3 DNA: TGTGCCAGCGAAGGGGCAATAGGGGGTACCCAGCATTTT; CDR3 protein: CASEGAIGGTQHF; D gene: .; V gene: TRBV2; CDR3 length: 13; clone size: .; J gene: TRBJ1-5
CDR3 DNA: TGTGCCAGCAGCTCAGACGGACAACCTCCCTACGAGCAGTACTTC; CDR3 protein: CASSSDGQPPYEQYF; D gene: .; V gene: TRBV28; CDR3 length: 15; clone size: .; J gene: TRBJ2-7
CDR3 DNA: TGTGCCAGCAGCCACCGCAGGGGCTACGAGCAGTACTTC; CDR3 protein: CASSHRRGYEQYF; D gene: .; V gene: TRBV3-1/TRBV3-2; CDR3 length: 13; clone size: .; J gene: TRBJ2-7
CDR3 DNA: TGTGCCAGCAGCTCTTTACTCGGGTTAGAGACCCAGTACTTC; CDR3 protein: CASSSLLGLETQYF; D gene: .; V gene: TRBV5-5; CDR3 length: 14; clone size: .; J gene: TRBJ2-5
CDR3 DNA: TGTGCCAGCAGCTTAGGGGGGTCCTACAGCCAGCAGTTCTTC; CDR3 protein: CASSLGGSYSQQFF; D gene: .; V gene: TRBV7-9; CDR3 length: 14; clone size: few; J gene: TRBJ2-1
CDR3 DNA: TGTGCCAGTAGTGGACAAATGGGGGCCAACGTCCTGACTTTC; CDR3 protein: CASSGQMGANVLTF; D gene: .; V gene: TRBV19; CDR3 length: 14; clone size: .; J gene: TRBJ2-6
CDR3 DNA: TGTGCCAGTACCGGGACAGGGGACAATGAGCAGTTCTTC; CDR3 protein: CASTGTGDNEQFF; D gene: TRBD1; V gene: TRBV12-3/TRBV12-4; CDR3 length: 13; clone size: once; J gene: TRBJ2-1
CDR3 DNA: TGTGCCAGCAGCTTAATTTCCCGACAGGTAACTGGGGCCAACGTCCTGACTTTC; CDR3 protein: CASSLISRQVTGANVLTF; D gene: .; V gene: TRBV13; CDR3 length: 18; clone size: .; J gene: TRBJ2-6
CDR3 DNA: TGTGCCAGTAGTGGAACCGGGACCCGATACGAGCAGTACTTC; CDR3 protein: CASSGTGTRYEQYF; D gene: .; V gene: TRBV19; CDR3 length: 14; clone size: .; J gene: TRBJ2-7
CDR3 DNA: TGTGCCAGCAGTTATCGGGTAACGATCACGCAGGGGTCCGGCTACACCTTC; CDR3 protein: CASSYRVTITQGSGYTF; D gene: .; V gene: TRBV6-2/TRBV6-3; CDR3 length: 17; clone size: .; J gene: TRBJ1-2
CDR3 DNA: TGTGCCAGCAGCTTAGCGCCGGCGGGAGGGACAGATACGCAGTATTTT; CDR3 protein: CASSLAPAGGTDTQYF; D gene: TRBD2; V gene: TRBV7-2; CDR3 length: 16; clone size: .; J gene: TRBJ2-3
CDR3 DNA: TGTGCCAGCAGCGCACGGCCTAGGGGGTCGGGGGAGACCCAGTACTTC; CDR3 protein: CASSARPRGSGETQYF; D gene: .; V gene: TRBV7-2; CDR3 length: 16; clone size: .; J gene: TRBJ2-5
CDR3 DNA: TGTGCCTGGAGGGGGTCGCCCCACGGCTCCTACAATGAGCAGTTCTTC; CDR3 protein: CAWRGSPHGSYNEQFF; D gene: .; V gene: TRBV30; CDR3 length: 16; clone size: .; J gene: TRBJ2-1
CDR3 DNA: TGTGCCACCAGTGACGCTTGGGGGGATACGCAGTATTTT; CDR3 protein: CATSDAWGDTQYF; D gene: .; V gene: TRBV24-1; CDR3 length: 13; clone size: .; J gene: TRBJ2-3
CDR3 DNA: TGTGCCAGCAGTTCGATTGGCCCAGCGGGAGTAGGGGAGCAGTACTTC; CDR3 protein: CASSSIGPAGVGEQYF; D gene: TRBD2; V gene: TRBV28; CDR3 length: 16; clone size: .; J gene: TRBJ2-7
CDR3 DNA: TGTGCCAGCAGCTTATCCAGGGGGCGGAAGGATGAGACCCAGTACTTC; CDR3 protein: CASSLSRGRKDETQYF; D gene: TRBD1; V gene: TRBV11-3; CDR3 length: 16; clone size: once; J gene: TRBJ2-5
CDR3 DNA: TGTGCCAGCAGCCCCCGGATTAGCGGTCAAGATGAGCAGTTCTTC; CDR3 protein: CASSPRISGQDEQFF; D gene: .; V gene: TRBV11-2; CDR3 length: 15; clone size: .; J gene: TRBJ2-1
CDR3 DNA: TGTGCCAGCAGTTACTCGGAGAGCTCCTACGAGCAGTACTTC; CDR3 protein: CASSYSESSYEQYF; D gene: .; V gene: TRBV6-5; CDR3 length: 14; clone size: .; J gene: TRBJ2-7
CDR3 DNA: TGCGCCAGCAGCCAAGACGGCGCAACTAATGAAAAACTGTTTTTT; CDR3 protein: CASSQDGATNEKLFF; D gene: .; V gene: TRBV4-3; CDR3 length: 15; clone size: .; J gene: TRBJ1-4
CDR3 DNA: TGTGCCAGCATAATGGAGGGTACTTACAATGAGCAGTTCTTC; CDR3 protein: CASIMEGTYNEQFF; D gene: .; V gene: TRBV28; CDR3 length: 14; clone size: .; J gene: TRBJ2-1
CDR3 DNA: TGTGCCAGCAGCGGGACAGGTGGGTCTGAAGCTTTCTTT; CDR3 protein: CASSGTGGSEAFF; D gene: TRBD1; V gene: TRBV9; CDR3 length: 13; clone size: .; J gene: TRBJ1-1
CDR3 DNA: TGTGCCAGCAGTTACGCCGGGACAGGAGGAGGCTACACCTTC; CDR3 protein: CASSYAGTGGGYTF; D gene: TRBD1; V gene: TRBV28; CDR3 length: 14; clone size: once; J gene: TRBJ1-2
CDR3 DNA: TGTGCCGGGAGGACAGGTGTCGGGTCACCCCTCCACTTT; CDR3 protein: CAGRTGVGSPLHF; D gene: TRBD1; V gene: TRBV2; CDR3 length: 13; clone size: .; J gene: TRBJ1-6
CDR3 DNA: TGTGCCAGCAGCTCGGGCCGGCTAGCGGTCCAAGAGACCCAGTACTTC; CDR3 protein: CASSSGRLAVQETQYF; D gene: TRBD2; V gene: TRBV5-5; CDR3 length: 16; clone size: .; J gene: TRBJ2-5